The TCR beta chain described here comes from a study of shared clonotypes between healthy human individuals. Several immunoSEQ plates received, in even portions, the genomic DNA of each subset. Using immunoSEQ multiplex PCR, the repertoire was profiled, and TCRdb retains in-frame clones only, with some absent. The table lists approximately 2.3 million clones, about 92% of them singletons. With 3 bases removed from V and 3 bases from J, the gap between germline ends came to 27 bases. CDR1 and CDR2 from the germline V gene are MNHEY and SMNVEV (reference sequence). This CDR3 has 19 residues. The chain employs TRBV27 and TRBJ2-7; tentatively, D is TRBD1 (5 bases). This TCR came from a man aged 18-30 years in good health. Some clones in this sample may be carry-over from other donors' samples. Sequenced sample: naive CD4+ T cells from PBMCs. Sample subset: CD45RA+ positively selected. The CDR3 reads CASSFYRLGREGSDYEQYF. DNA of the CDR3: TGTGCCAGCAGTTTTTATCGACTGGGCAGGGAAGGGTCAGACTACGAGCAGTACTTC.